These T cell receptor beta chains were read from a single sample in a study of blood T cells in healthy people across ages. TCRdb re-called the 5' RACE reads through MiXCR, storing one row per CDR3 protein. This table holds 550,000 to 800,000 distinct CDR3 sequences, under 25% found once. Sequences were obtained from blood. The receptor set was obtained from an older man in good health. CDR3s include the opening cysteine and the closing phenylalanine or tryptophan. D genes are given only for firm matches. Clone sizes are given selectively: once, few, many, or a class where the clone is expanded.

CDR3aa | CDR3nt | v_gene | abundance | len | j_gene | d_gene
CASSRTGSSEAFF | TGTGCCAGCAGCAGGACAGGGAGTTCTGAAGCTTTCTTT | TRBV9 | . | 13 | TRBJ1-1 | TRBD1
CASSVEEGLEQFF | TGTGCCAGCAGTGTCGAGGAGGGCCTAGAGCAGTTCTTC | TRBV6-1 | . | 13 | TRBJ2-1 | .
CASSLWGPSREGPYGQYF | TGTGCCAGCAGTTTATGGGGGCCTTCGCGGGAGGGCCCCTACGGGCAGTACTTC | TRBV28 | . | 18 | TRBJ2-5 | TRBD2
CSASNPPSSYEQYF | TGCAGTGCTAGTAACCCTCCCAGCTCCTACGAGCAGTACTTC | TRBV20-1 | . | 14 | TRBJ2-7 | .
CSAESGGVGEKLFF | TGCAGTGCTGAATCTGGGGGGGTTGGTGAAAAACTGTTTTTT | TRBV20-1 | . | 14 | TRBJ1-4 | .
CSARAGGINEQFF | TGCAGTGCTAGAGCGGGGGGCATAAATGAGCAGTTCTTC | TRBV20-1 | . | 13 | TRBJ2-1 | .
CSARPSGGEVNEQFF | TGCAGTGCTAGGCCTAGCGGGGGAGAAGTCAATGAGCAGTTCTTC | TRBV20-1 | . | 15 | TRBJ2-1 | TRBD2
CASKAPGNTIYF | TGTGCCAGCAAGGCTCCTGGAAACACCATATATTTT | TRBV6-1 | . | 12 | TRBJ1-3 | .
CASSFNWDTQYF | TGTGCCAGCAGCTTTAATTGGGATACGCAGTATTTT | TRBV7-2 | few | 12 | TRBJ2-3 | .
CSAPRDRAGETQYF | TGCAGTGCTCCCAGAGACAGGGCAGGAGAGACCCAGTACTTC | TRBV20-1 | few | 14 | TRBJ2-5 | TRBD1
CASSLGRQGRGGYTF | TGTGCCAGCAGTTTAGGCAGACAGGGGAGGGGAGGCTACACCTTC | TRBV27 | few | 15 | TRBJ1-2 | TRBD1
CSVEWAPLTDTQYF | TGCAGCGTTGAATGGGCACCTCTAACAGATACGCAGTATTTT | TRBV29-1 | few | 14 | TRBJ2-3 | .
CSVVLPGSDTQYF | TGCAGCGTTGTTTTACCGGGTTCAGATACGCAGTATTTT | TRBV29-1 | . | 13 | TRBJ2-3 | .
CAWSGLLGQGFDEQYF | TGTGCCTGGAGTGGCCTGTTAGGACAGGGGTTCGACGAGCAGTACTTC | TRBV30 | . | 16 | TRBJ2-7 | TRBD1
CASSLISGELFF | TGTGCCAGCAGCTTAATTTCCGGGGAGCTGTTTTTT | TRBV7-3 | few | 12 | TRBJ2-2 | .
CASSLVLPAGELFF | TGCGCCAGCAGCTTGGTCCTACCTGCCGGGGAGCTGTTTTTT | TRBV5-1 | . | 14 | TRBJ2-2 | .
CAIRRTSSSSYEQYF | TGTGCCATTAGAAGGACTAGCTCCTCCTCCTACGAGCAGTACTTC | TRBV6-2/TRBV6-3 | . | 15 | TRBJ2-7 | TRBD2
CATSSHSTDTQYF | TGTGCCACCAGTTCCCACAGCACAGATACGCAGTATTTT | TRBV24-1 | . | 13 | TRBJ2-3 | .
CASSLTGGRTDAQYF | TGCGCCAGCAGCTTGACCGGGGGACGCACAGATGCGCAGTATTTT | TRBV5-4 | . | 15 | TRBJ2-3 | .
CASSAAPGLDSYEQYF | TGTGCCAGCAGCGCAGCCCCGGGACTAGATAGTTACGAGCAGTACTTC | TRBV9 | . | 16 | TRBJ2-7 | TRBD2
CASSPQGNTDTQYF | TGCGCCAGCAGTCCTCAGGGAAACACAGATACGCAGTATTTT | TRBV5-1 | . | 14 | TRBJ2-3 | .
CASSQARNEKLFF | TGTGCCAGCAGCCAAGCAAGGAATGAAAAACTGTTTTTT | TRBV14 | . | 13 | TRBJ1-4 | .